The 24 T cell receptor beta chains reported below all come from one sample, sequenced in a study of cytomegalovirus exposure and HLA in healthy donors. Using immunoSEQ multiplex PCR, the repertoire was profiled, and TCRdb retains in-frame clones only, with some absent. The sample holds around 160,000 clones, around nine tenths seen once. Sequenced material: PBMCs. These receptors came from a man aged 18 to 30 in good health and CMV-seronegative.

The J gene is TRBJ1-2, the V gene TRBV28; no definite D call. The CDR3 is 13 amino acids. V shed 7 bases and J shed 6 bases, with 15 bases lying between them. The V gene's germline CDR1 is MDHEN and CDR2 SYDVKM. This chain's CDR3 is CASMDGGGDGYTF. DNA of the CDR3: TGTGCCAGCATGGATGGAGGCGGGGATGGCTACACCTTC.

V gene TRBV5-4 combines with J gene TRBJ2-2; D ambiguous. Germline V gives CDR1 SGHNT, CDR2 YYREEE (reference sequence). Trimming shortened V by 4 bases and J by 1 base, and 2 bases separated the two germline ends. The CDR3 totals 12 residues. The CDR3 DNA reads TGTGCCAGCAGCCTGAACACCGGGGAGCTGTTTTTT. Residues: CASSLNTGELFF.

The gene calls are TRBV6-1 and TRBJ2-5; 7 bases fit TRBD1. The CDR3 is 14 residues long. V trimming: 3 bases; J trimming: 5 bases; junction bases outside the gene matches: 6. Germline CDR1 is MNHNS and CDR2 is SASEGT. In nucleotides, the CDR3 is TGTGCCAGCAGTGAGCCAACAGGGGTGGAGACCCAGTACTTC. This sequence encodes CASSEPTGVETQYF.

The V and J genes are TRBV28 and TRBJ1-2; D gene uncertain. Germline V gene data show CDR1 as MDHEN and CDR2 as SYDVKM. Deletions cut 5 bases from V and 3 bases from J, with 7 bases between. This CDR3 region has 12 residues. CDR3 region: CASSLPDYGYTF. The CDR3 bases are TGTGCCAGCAGTCTCCCCGACTATGGCTACACCTTC.

This clone was seen only a few times. For the CDR3, the DNA is TGTGCCAGCAGCTTTTCCGCGTACTATGGCTACACCTTC. This translates into CASSFSAYYGYTF. The J gene is TRBJ1-2, the V gene TRBV7-9, with no clear D. The CDR3 covers 13 residues. Per the germline V gene, CDR1 is SEHNR and CDR2 is FQNEAQ (reference sequence). Trimming took 3 bases from V and 3 from J, leaving 8 bases between them. Full variable domain (outside the CDR3, taken from reference TRBV7-9 and TRBJ1-2): DTGVSQNPRHKITKRGQNVTFRCDPISEHNRLYWYRQTLGQGPEFLTYFQNEAQLEKSRLLSDRFSAERPKGSFSTLEIQRTEQGDSAMYLCASSFSAYYGYTFGSGTRLTVV.

The chain couples TRBV4-1 to TRBJ2-1, with 10 bases lining up with TRBD1. The CDR3 length is 15 residues. The germline V gene has CDR1 MGHRA and CDR2 YSYEKL. Trimming at V came to 4 bases and at J to 4 bases, leaving 4 bases not matched to a gene. CDR3 nucleotide sequence: TGCGCCAGCAGCCTCGACAGGGGGCAGTACAATGAGCAGTTCTTC. It translates to CASSLDRGQYNEQFF.

This clone appeared a few times. The chain employs TRBV6-5 and TRBJ1-1; D not certain. The CDR3 loop spans 13 amino acids. V lost 6 bases and J lost 0, with 8 bases in between. Per germline, CDR1 MNHEY and CDR2 SVGAGI. CDR3 sequence: CASSHRVNTEAFF. Here the CDR3 DNA reads TGTGCCAGCAGCCACCGGGTGAACACTGAAGCTTTCTTT.

This chain connects TRBV4-2 to TRBJ2-3; possibly TRBD2 for D (6 bases). The germline V and J ends were trimmed by 4 bases and 0 bases, with 17 bases remaining between them. CDR1 and CDR2 from the germline V gene are LGHNA and YNFKEQ. The CDR3 runs to 17 residues. CDR3 loop: CASSLGLGGLSTDTQYF. DNA for the CDR3: TGTGCCAGCAGCCTGGGTTTGGGGGGACTTAGCACAGATACGCAGTATTTT.

The V gene is TRBV4-3, the J gene TRBJ1-2; D is uncertain. CDR1 and CDR2 from the germline V gene are LGHNA and YSLEER. Trimming shortened V by 0 bases and J by 1 base, and 6 bases separated the two germline ends. The length of the CDR3 is 14 residues. The CDR3 loop is CASSQEGNNYGYTF. In nucleotides, the CDR3 is TGCGCCAGCAGCCAAGAGGGCAATAACTATGGCTACACCTTC.

The genes are TRBV5-1 and TRBJ2-1; TRBD2 might be the D (5 bases). The V end was cut by 4 bases, the J end by 9 bases, with 14 bases between. Germline V lookup: CDR1 SGHRS, CDR2 YFSETQ. The CDR3 covers 13 residues. The DNA of the CDR3 is TGCGCCAGCAGCCCGGGAATGGGTGGTGAGCAGTTCTTC. Its protein is CASSPGMGGEQFF.

The V call is TRBV14, the J call TRBJ2-3; 9 nucleotides line up with TRBD2. The trim removed 1 base at V and 0 bases at J, leaving 8 bases unmatched. This CDR3 is built from 18 residues. Germline values: CDR1 SGHDN, CDR2 FVKESK. The CDR3 region is CASSQAPSGVPSTDTQYF. CDR3 DNA sequence: TGTGCCAGCAGCCAAGCTCCTAGCGGGGTCCCCAGCACAGATACGCAGTATTTT.

The chain recombines TRBV7-9 with TRBJ2-2; unclear D gene. Trimming took 5 bases from V and 5 from J, leaving 18 bases between them. Germline values: CDR1 SEHNR, CDR2 FQNEAQ (reference sequence). The CDR3 is 16 amino acids. In nucleotides, the CDR3 is TGTGCCAGCAGCAAAAACCCAGGTGTGTGGACCGGGGAGCTGTTTTTT. It codes for CASSKNPGVWTGELFF.

This chain joins TRBV6-5 and TRBJ2-7; perhaps TRBD2 as D (5 bases). V was shortened by 4 bases and J by 2 bases, with 9 bases between the two germline ends. The germline V gene has CDR1 MNHEY and CDR2 SVGAGI. This CDR3 is built from 13 residues. The CDR3 spells CASSLRETYEQYF. CDR3 nucleotide sequence: TGTGCCAGCAGTTTAAGGGAGACCTACGAGCAGTACTTC.

This clone appeared a single time. The CDR3 spells CASSLAGTATNEKLFF. CDR3 sequence (DNA): TGCGCCAGCAGCTTGGCCGGGACAGCAACTAATGAAAAACTGTTTTTT. This chain uses TRBV5-1 with TRBJ1-4, with TRBD1 matching 7 bases. CDR3 length: 16 amino acids. CDR1 is SGHRS and CDR2 is YFSETQ in the germline V gene. Trimming removed 0 bases from V and 0 bases from J; junction bases left unmatched: 2. Complete variable domain (other parts from reference TRBV5-1 and TRBJ1-4): KAGVTQTPRYLIKTRGQQVTLSCSPISGHRSVSWYQQTPGQGLQFLFEYFSETQRNKGNFPGRFSGRQFSNSRSEMNVSTLELGDSALYLCASSLAGTATNEKLFFGSGTQLSVL.

J is TRBJ2-7 and V is TRBV6-1, with D uncertain. CDR3 length equals 14 residues. Germline values: CDR1 MNHNS, CDR2 SASEGT. The V gene lost 3 bases and the J gene lost 4 bases, with 13 bases spanning the gap. The CDR3 is CASSELAETYEQYV. For the CDR3, the DNA is TGTGCCAGCAGTGAGCTGGCAGAGACTTACGAGCAGTACGTC.

The J gene is TRBJ1-4, the V gene TRBV5-4, with 7 bases matching TRBD1. The germline CDR1 and CDR2 sequences are SGHNT and YYREEE (reference sequence). V shed 4 bases, J shed 8 bases, and the junction held 8 bases outside the gene matches. The CDR3 totals 14 residues. The CDR3 loop reads CASSLDRVDEKLFF. The CDR3 DNA reads TGTGCCAGCAGCCTCGACAGGGTGGACGAAAAACTGTTTTTT.

This rearrangement joins TRBV10-1 to TRBJ2-7; 10 bases agree with TRBD1. With V trimmed by 8 bases and J by 6 bases, 7 bases remained unmatched. Germline CDR1 WNHNN, CDR2 SYGVQD (reference sequence). The CDR3 runs to 13 residues. CDR3 DNA: TGCGCCAGCGCTCGGGACAGGGGTATCGAGCAGTACTTC. Protein product: CASARDRGIEQYF.

The V call is TRBV4-3, the J call TRBJ2-3, with 8 positions matching TRBD2. The CDR3 runs 16 residues. Germline CDR1 is LGHNA and CDR2 is YSLEER. Germline trimming cut 4 bases from V and 2 bases from J; bases unmatched to any gene: 8. CDR3 in DNA: TGCGCCAGCAGCCTAATAGCGGGAAGACCCACAGATACGCAGTATTTT. This encodes CASSLIAGRPTDTQYF.

This rearrangement joins TRBV5-1 to TRBJ1-2, with a possible D match to TRBD1 (5 bases). Germline V gives CDR1 SGHRS, CDR2 YFSETQ. This CDR3 has 17 residues. Trimming cost V 1 base and J 1 base, with 17 bases left between them. DNA for the CDR3: TGCGCCAGCAGCTTGAGTCCCAGGGCAGGCGTTAACTATGGCTACACCTTC. Translation: CASSLSPRAGVNYGYTF.

The chain employs TRBV28 and TRBJ2-3; D unresolved. Trimming left V 5 bases short and J 0 bases short, with 15 bases between. The CDR3 spans 16 residues. Germline V gene sequence: CDR1 MDHEN, CDR2 SYDVKM. The CDR3 DNA sequence: TGTGCCAGCAGTCTCCCCGGTTTGACTAGCACAGATACGCAGTATTTT. Translation: CASSLPGLTSTDTQYF.

The V gene is TRBV14, the J gene TRBJ1-3, with a weak D call TRBD1 (6 bases). CDR3 length: 18 residues. Germline values: CDR1 SGHDN, CDR2 FVKESK. V gave up 0 bases and J gave up 6 bases, with 21 bases separating them. The CDR3 nucleotides are TGTGCCAGCAGCCAAGAGCCTGAAGCCACAGGGCTCGAAAACACCATATATTTT. Translating gives CASSQEPEATGLENTIYF.

The V and J genes are TRBV10-3 and TRBJ1-4; D unclear. Per germline, CDR1 ENHRY and CDR2 SYGVKD. The CDR3 runs to 15 residues. Deletions cut 0 bases from V and 3 bases from J, with 8 bases between. CDR3 nucleotide sequence: TGTGCCATCAGTGAGTCGGGAGGATCTAATGAAAAACTGTTTTTT. Translated, it gives CAISESGGSNEKLFF.

This clone was picked up one time. The genes are TRBV29-1 and TRBJ2-2, with D possibly TRBD2 on 6 matching bases. The V end lost 3 bases, the J end lost 3 bases, and 17 bases lay between the germline ends. Germline CDR1 reads SQVTM; CDR2 reads ANQGSEA. This CDR3 has 16 residues. CDR3: CSVEEISREDTGELFF. CDR3 nucleotide sequence: TGCAGCGTTGAGGAGATAAGCAGGGAGGACACCGGGGAGCTGTTTTTT.

The J gene is TRBJ1-3, the V gene TRBV4-1; TRBD1 might be the D (6 bases). The CDR3 totals 13 residues. Per germline, CDR1 MGHRA and CDR2 YSYEKL. V was clipped by 6 bases and J by 2 bases, with 8 bases between them. The CDR3, as DNA: TGCGCCAGCAGTGGACAGACTGGAAACACCATATATTTT. Protein: CASSGQTGNTIYF.